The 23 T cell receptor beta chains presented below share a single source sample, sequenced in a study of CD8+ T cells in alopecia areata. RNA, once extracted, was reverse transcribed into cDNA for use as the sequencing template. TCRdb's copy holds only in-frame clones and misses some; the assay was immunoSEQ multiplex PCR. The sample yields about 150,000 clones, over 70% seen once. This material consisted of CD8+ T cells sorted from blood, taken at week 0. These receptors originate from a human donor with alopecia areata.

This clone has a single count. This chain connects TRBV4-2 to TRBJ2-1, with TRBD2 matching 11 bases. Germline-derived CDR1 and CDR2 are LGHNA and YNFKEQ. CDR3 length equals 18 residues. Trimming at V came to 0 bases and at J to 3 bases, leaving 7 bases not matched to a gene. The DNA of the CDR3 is TGTGCCAGCAGCCAAGAGCAAATAGCGGGAGGGATCTACAATGAGCAGTTCTTC. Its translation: CASSQEQIAGGIYNEQFF.

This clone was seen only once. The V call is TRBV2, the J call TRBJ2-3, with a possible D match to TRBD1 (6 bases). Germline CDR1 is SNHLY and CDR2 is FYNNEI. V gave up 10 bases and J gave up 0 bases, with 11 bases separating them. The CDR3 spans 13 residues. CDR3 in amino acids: CAKEDRSTDTQYF. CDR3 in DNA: TGTGCCAAGGAGGACAGAAGCACAGATACGCAGTATTTT.

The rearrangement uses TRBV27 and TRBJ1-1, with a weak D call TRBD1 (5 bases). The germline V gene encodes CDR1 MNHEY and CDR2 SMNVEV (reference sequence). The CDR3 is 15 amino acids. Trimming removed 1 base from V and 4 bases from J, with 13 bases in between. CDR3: CASSLYLGERTEAFF. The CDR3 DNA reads TGTGCCAGCAGTTTATATTTGGGGGAGCGCACTGAAGCTTTCTTT.

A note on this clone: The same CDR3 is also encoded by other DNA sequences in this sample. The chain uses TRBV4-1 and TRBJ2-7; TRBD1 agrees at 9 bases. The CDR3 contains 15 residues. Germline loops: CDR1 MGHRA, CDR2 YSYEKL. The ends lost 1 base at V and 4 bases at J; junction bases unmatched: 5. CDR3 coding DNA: TGCGCCAGCAGCCAAGCCGGGACAGGGAGGTACGAGCAGTACTTC. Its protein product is CASSQAGTGRYEQYF.

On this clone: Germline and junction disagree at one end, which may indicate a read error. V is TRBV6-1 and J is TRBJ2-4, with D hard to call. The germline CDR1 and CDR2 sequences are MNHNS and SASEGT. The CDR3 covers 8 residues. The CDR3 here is CASSPPDF. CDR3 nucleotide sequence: TGTGCCAGCAGTCCCCCGGACTTC.

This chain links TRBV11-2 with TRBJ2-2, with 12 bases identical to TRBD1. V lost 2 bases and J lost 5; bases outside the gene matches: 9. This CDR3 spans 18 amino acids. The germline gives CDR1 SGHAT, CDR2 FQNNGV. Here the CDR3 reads CASSLKRGQGAWTGELFF. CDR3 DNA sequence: TGTGCCAGCAGCTTAAAAAGGGGACAGGGGGCTTGGACCGGGGAGCTGTTTTTT.

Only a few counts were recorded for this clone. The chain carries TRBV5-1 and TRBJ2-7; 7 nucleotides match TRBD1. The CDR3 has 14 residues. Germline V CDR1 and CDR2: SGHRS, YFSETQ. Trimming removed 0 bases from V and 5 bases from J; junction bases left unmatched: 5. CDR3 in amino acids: CASSLGTGSNEQYF. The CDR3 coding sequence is TGCGCCAGCAGCTTGGGGACAGGCTCAAACGAGCAGTACTTC.

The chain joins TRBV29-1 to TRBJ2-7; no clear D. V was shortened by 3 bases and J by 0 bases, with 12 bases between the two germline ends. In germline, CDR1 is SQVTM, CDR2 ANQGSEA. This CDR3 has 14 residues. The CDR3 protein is CSVEDGKSSYEQYF. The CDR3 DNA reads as TGCAGCGTTGAGGACGGTAAAAGCTCCTACGAGCAGTACTTC.

CDR3: CASSPHGQSNQPQHF. The CDR3 DNA reads as TGTGCCAGCAGTCCGCACGGACAGAGCAATCAGCCCCAGCATTTT. The rearrangement uses TRBV27 and TRBJ1-5; maybe TRBD1 (6 bases). Trimming removed 5 bases from V and 1 base from J, with 12 bases in between. Germline values: CDR1 MNHEY, CDR2 SMNVEV (reference sequence). This CDR3 is 15 amino acids long.

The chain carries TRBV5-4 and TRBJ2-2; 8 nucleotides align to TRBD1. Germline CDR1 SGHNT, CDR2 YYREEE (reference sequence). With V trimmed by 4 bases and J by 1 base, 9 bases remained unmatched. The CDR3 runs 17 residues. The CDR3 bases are TGTGCCAGCAGCCCCCGGGGACAGGCGATGAACACCGGGGAGCTGTTTTTT. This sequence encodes CASSPRGQAMNTGELFF.

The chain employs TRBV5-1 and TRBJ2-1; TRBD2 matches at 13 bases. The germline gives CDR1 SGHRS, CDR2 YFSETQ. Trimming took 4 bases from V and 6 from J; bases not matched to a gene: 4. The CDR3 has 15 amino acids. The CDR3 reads CASSAGLAGSNEQFF. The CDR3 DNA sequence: TGCGCCAGCAGCGCGGGACTAGCGGGGAGCAATGAGCAGTTCTTC. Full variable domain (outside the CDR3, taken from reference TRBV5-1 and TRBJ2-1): KAGVTQTPRYLIKTRGQQVTLSCSPISGHRSVSWYQQTPGQGLQFLFEYFSETQRNKGNFPGRFSGRQFSNSRSEMNVSTLELGDSALYLCASSAGLAGSNEQFFGPGTRLTVL.

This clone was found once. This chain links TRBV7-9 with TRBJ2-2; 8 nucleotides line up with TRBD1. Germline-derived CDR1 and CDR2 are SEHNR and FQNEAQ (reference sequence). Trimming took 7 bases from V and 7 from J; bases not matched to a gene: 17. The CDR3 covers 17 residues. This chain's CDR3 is CASNLGRTGIVGGELFF. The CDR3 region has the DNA TGTGCCAGCAACCTAGGGCGGACAGGGATCGTTGGCGGGGAGCTGTTTTTT. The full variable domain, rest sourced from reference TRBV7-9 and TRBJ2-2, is DTGVSQNPRHKITKRGQNVTFRCDPISEHNRLYWYRQTLGQGPEFLTYFQNEAQLEKSRLLSDRFSAERPKGSFSTLEIQRTEQGDSAMYLCASNLGRTGIVGGELFFGEGSRLTVL.

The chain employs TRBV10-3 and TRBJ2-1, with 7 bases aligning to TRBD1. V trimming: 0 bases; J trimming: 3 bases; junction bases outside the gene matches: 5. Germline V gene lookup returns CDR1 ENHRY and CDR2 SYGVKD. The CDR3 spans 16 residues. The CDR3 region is CAISESQGVLYNEQFF. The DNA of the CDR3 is TGTGCCATCAGTGAGTCTCAGGGGGTTCTCTACAATGAGCAGTTCTTC.

CDR3 sequence: CSVDNHNEQFF. CDR3 DNA sequence: TGCAGCGTTGACAACCACAATGAGCAGTTCTTC. V is TRBV29-1 and J is TRBJ2-1; D call uncertain. This CDR3 has 11 residues. Trimming took off 3 bases at V and 5 bases at J, with 5 bases between the two ends. Germline assignment: CDR1 SQVTM and CDR2 ANQGSEA.

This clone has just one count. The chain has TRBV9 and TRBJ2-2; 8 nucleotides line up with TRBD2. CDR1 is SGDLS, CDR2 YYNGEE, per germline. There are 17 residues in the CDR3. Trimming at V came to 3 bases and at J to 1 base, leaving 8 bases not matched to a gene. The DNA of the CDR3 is TGTGCCAGCAGCGAGAGGACTAGCACCCTGAACACCGGGGAGCTGTTTTTT. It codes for CASSERTSTLNTGELFF. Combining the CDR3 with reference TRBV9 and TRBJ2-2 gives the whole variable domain DSGVTQTPKHLITATGQRVTLRCSPRSGDLSVYWYQQSLDQGLQFLIQYYNGEERAKGNILERFSAQQFPDLHSELNLSSLELGDSALYFCASSERTSTLNTGELFFGEGSRLTVL.

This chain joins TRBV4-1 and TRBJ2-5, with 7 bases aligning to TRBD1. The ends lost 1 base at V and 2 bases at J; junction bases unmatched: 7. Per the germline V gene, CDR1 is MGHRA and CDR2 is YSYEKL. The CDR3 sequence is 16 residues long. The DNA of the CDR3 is TGCGCCAGCAGCCAAGTTTCGGACAGGCCTCAAGAGACCCAGTACTTC. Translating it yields CASSQVSDRPQETQYF.

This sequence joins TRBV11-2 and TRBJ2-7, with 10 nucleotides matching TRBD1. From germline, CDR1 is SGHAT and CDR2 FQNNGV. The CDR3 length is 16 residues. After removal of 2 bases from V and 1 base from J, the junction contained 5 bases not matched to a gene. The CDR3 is CASSLLPGQGSYEQYF. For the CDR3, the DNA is TGTGCCAGCAGCTTACTCCCGGGACAGGGGTCCTACGAGCAGTACTTC.

The CDR3 spells CASSPSTGTGPLEQYF. The DNA of the CDR3 is TGTGCCAGCAGCCCGTCGACCGGGACAGGGCCTCTCGAGCAGTACTTC. The rearrangement joins TRBV11-2 to TRBJ2-7, with 9 nucleotides matching TRBD1. The V and J ends lost 5 bases and 6 bases, in that order; junction bases with no gene match: 14. Germline CDR1 is SGHAT and CDR2 is FQNNGV. The CDR3 consists of 16 residues. Full variable domain (outside the CDR3, taken from reference TRBV11-2 and TRBJ2-7): EAGVAQSPRYKIIEKRQSVAFWCNPISGHATLYWYQQILGQGPKLLIQFQNNGVVDDSQLPKDRFSAERLKGVDSTLKIQPAKLEDSAVYLCASSPSTGTGPLEQYFGPGTRLTVT.

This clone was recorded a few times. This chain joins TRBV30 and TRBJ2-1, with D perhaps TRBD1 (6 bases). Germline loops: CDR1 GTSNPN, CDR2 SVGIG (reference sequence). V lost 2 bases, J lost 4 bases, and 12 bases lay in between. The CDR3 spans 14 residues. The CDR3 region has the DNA TGTGCCTGGAGTTTGGGACAATCATACAATGAGCAGTTCTTC. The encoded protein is CAWSLGQSYNEQFF.

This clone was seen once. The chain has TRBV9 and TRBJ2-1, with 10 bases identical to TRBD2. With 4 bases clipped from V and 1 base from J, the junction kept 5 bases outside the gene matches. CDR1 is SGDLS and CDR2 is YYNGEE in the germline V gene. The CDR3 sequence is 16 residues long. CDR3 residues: CASSSISGRSYNEQFF. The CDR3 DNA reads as TGTGCCAGCAGCTCGATTAGCGGGAGGTCCTACAATGAGCAGTTCTTC.

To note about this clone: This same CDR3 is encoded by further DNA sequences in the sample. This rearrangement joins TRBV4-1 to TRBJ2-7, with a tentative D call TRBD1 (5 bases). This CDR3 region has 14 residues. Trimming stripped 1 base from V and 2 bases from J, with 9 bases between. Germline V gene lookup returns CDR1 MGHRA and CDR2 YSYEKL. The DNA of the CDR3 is TGCGCCAGCAGCCAAGGCGCAGGGACCTACGAGCAGTACTTC. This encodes CASSQGAGTYEQYF.

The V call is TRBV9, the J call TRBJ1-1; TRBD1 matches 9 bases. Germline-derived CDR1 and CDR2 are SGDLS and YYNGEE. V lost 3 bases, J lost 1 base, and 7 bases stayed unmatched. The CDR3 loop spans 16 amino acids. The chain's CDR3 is CASSAWTGVSNTEAFF. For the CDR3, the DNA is TGTGCCAGCAGCGCTTGGACAGGGGTTTCGAACACTGAAGCTTTCTTT.

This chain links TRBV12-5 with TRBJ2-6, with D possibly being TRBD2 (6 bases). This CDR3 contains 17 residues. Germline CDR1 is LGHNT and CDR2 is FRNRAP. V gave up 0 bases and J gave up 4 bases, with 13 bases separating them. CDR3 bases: TGTGCTAGTGGTTTGGTACCCGCGGGGTCCGGGGCCAACGTCCTGACTTTC. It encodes CASGLVPAGSGANVLTF.